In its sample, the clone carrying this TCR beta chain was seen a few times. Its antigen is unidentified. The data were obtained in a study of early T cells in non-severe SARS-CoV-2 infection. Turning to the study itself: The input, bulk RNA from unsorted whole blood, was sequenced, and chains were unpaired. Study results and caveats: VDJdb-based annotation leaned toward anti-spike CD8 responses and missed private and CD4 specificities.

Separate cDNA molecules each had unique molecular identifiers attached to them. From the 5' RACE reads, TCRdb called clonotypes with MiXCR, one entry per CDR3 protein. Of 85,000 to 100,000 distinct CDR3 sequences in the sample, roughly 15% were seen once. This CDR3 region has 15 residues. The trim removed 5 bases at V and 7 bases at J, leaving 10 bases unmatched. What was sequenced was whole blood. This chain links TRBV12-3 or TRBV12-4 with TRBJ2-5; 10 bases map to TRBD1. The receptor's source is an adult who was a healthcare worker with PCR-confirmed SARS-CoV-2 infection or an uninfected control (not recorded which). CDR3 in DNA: TGTGCCAGCAGTCCGAACGACAGGGGGCACGGGACCCAGTACTTC. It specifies CASSPNDRGHGTQYF.